These 15 T cell receptor beta chains were all obtained from the same sample, sequenced in a study of early T cells in non-severe SARS-CoV-2 infection. MiXCR, run by TCRdb on the 5' RACE reads, gives a single entry per CDR3 protein. The table shows approximately 50,000 distinct CDR3 sequences, with approximately 9.4% occurring only once. Material for sequencing was whole blood. These receptors were taken from an adult who was a healthcare worker with PCR-confirmed SARS-CoV-2 infection or an uninfected control (not recorded which).

This clonotype has only a few counts. The chain recombines TRBV7-7 with TRBJ2-7, with a possible D match to TRBD2 (7 bases). The ends were cut back, 0 bases at V and 4 bases at J, with 13 bases in the middle. The germline V gene encodes CDR1 SSHAT and CDR2 FNYEAQ (reference sequence). There are 15 residues in the CDR3. The CDR3 spells CASSLAGGTPYEQYF. Written as DNA, the CDR3 is TGTGCCAGCAGCTTAGCGGGGGGGACACCGTACGAGCAGTACTTC.

CDR3 coding DNA: TGTGCCAGCAGCTCGCTCCGGGACTACACAGATACGCAGTATTTT. This codes for CASSSLRDYTDTQYF. V gene TRBV7-9 combines with J gene TRBJ2-3; TRBD2 aligns across 7 bases. V shed 4 bases and J 2 bases; nucleotides not matched to a gene: 6. The CDR3 loop spans 15 amino acids. Germline V gene sequence: CDR1 SEHNR, CDR2 FQNEAQ (reference sequence).

In this sample, this clonotype turned up many times. The chain is built from TRBV20-1 and TRBJ2-7; 9 bases agree with TRBD1. The CDR3 has 13 amino acids. Germline assignment: CDR1 DFQATT and CDR2 SNEGSKA (reference sequence). The V gene end was trimmed by 5 bases and the J gene end by 9 bases; junction bases not matched to a gene: 11. This chain's CDR3 is CSARPGQGTRQYF. CDR3 in DNA: TGCAGTGCTCGCCCGGGACAGGGTACGAGGCAGTACTTC.

This clonotype has just one count. It is likely a read error, because the conserved phenylalanine at the end of the CDR3 is missing. The J gene is TRBJ2-1, the V gene TRBV7-6; 7 positions agree with TRBD2. CDR1 and CDR2 (germline): SGHVS, FNYEAQ. The CDR3 contains 17 residues. Trimming took 5 bases from V and 6 from J; bases not matched to a gene: 16. In DNA, the CDR3 is TGTGCCAGCAGCCCTGGGGCGATCGGGACTAAAGTCAATGAGCAGTTCCTC. It translates to CASSPGAIGTKVNEQFL.

The CDR3 reads CSVAGGALHEQYF. The DNA of the CDR3 is TGCAGCGTTGCAGGCGGAGCACTGCACGAGCAGTACTTC. V is TRBV29-1 and J is TRBJ2-7; D unresolved. CDR3 length equals 13 residues. V was trimmed by 4 bases and J by 5 bases, leaving 15 bases between them. Germline V gives CDR1 SQVTM, CDR2 ANQGSEA.

The sample holds many counts of this clonotype. This chain connects TRBV18 to TRBJ2-5; unclear D gene. CDR1 KGHSH and CDR2 LQKENI come from the germline V gene. This CDR3 spans 13 amino acids. V lost 3 bases, J lost 2 bases, and 7 bases lay in between. The CDR3 sequence: CASSPGRQETQYF. CDR3 nucleotides: TGTGCCAGCTCACCTGGCAGGCAAGAGACCCAGTACTTC.

The sample holds many counts of this clonotype. The rearrangement joins TRBV7-9 to TRBJ2-7; D gene uncertain. The CDR3 contains 15 residues. V gave up 0 bases and J gave up 1 base, with 10 bases separating them. CDR1 is SEHNR, CDR2 FQNEAQ, per germline (reference sequence). CDR3 region: CASSLAVSDSYEQYF. The CDR3 DNA reads TGTGCCAGCAGCTTAGCCGTCAGTGATTCCTACGAGCAGTACTTC.

Many counts were recorded for this clonotype. CDR3 residues: CASTLGGSFNQPQHF. CDR3 sequence (DNA): TGTGCCAGCACCCTTGGGGGGTCTTTCAATCAGCCCCAGCATTTT. The chain recombines TRBV28 with TRBJ1-5; a possible D gene is TRBD1 (5 bases). Trimming stripped 7 bases from V and 3 bases from J, with 16 bases between. The CDR3 runs 15 residues. Germline assignment: CDR1 MDHEN and CDR2 SYDVKM.

The CDR3 region is CASSLITGGVNTEAFF. Here the CDR3 DNA reads TGTGCCAGCAGCTTAATTACAGGGGGCGTGAACACTGAAGCTTTCTTT. The chain couples TRBV11-2 to TRBJ1-1, with 9 bases identical to TRBD1. The CDR3 runs to 16 residues. With 2 bases clipped from V and 0 bases from J, the junction kept 4 bases outside the gene matches. CDR1 and CDR2 from the germline V gene are SGHAT and FQNNGV.

This clonotype was detected ten times or more. This sequence joins TRBV29-1 and TRBJ2-7, with 11 bases matching TRBD2. Germline CDR1 and CDR2: SQVTM and ANQGSEA. CDR3 length: 13 residues. J was trimmed by 4 bases and V by 4 bases; bases with no gene match: 3. The DNA for the CDR3 is TGCAGCGTTGTACTAGCGGGAGAATACGAGCAGTACTTC. Translation gives CSVVLAGEYEQYF.

This clonotype was seen a handful of times. This rearrangement joins TRBV20-1 to TRBJ2-1; the D gene is possibly TRBD2 (6 bases). With 7 bases removed from V and 6 bases from J, the gap between germline ends came to 22 bases. The CDR3 extends over 15 amino acids. The V gene's germline CDR1 is DFQATT and CDR2 SNEGSKA (reference sequence). The CDR3 reads CSVRGAGLPPNEQFF. The CDR3 nucleotides are TGCAGTGTCAGAGGGGCCGGACTACCCCCCAATGAGCAGTTCTTC.

This clonotype was seen many times. The V gene is TRBV7-6, the J gene TRBJ1-1; TRBD1 agrees at 7 bases. The V and J ends lost 4 bases and 0 bases, in that order; junction bases with no gene match: 5. The CDR3 has 15 residues. Germline CDR1 and CDR2: SGHVS and FNYEAQ. CDR3 sequence: CASSSRTGLNTEAFF. The CDR3 DNA reads as TGTGCCAGCAGCTCTAGGACAGGATTGAACACTGAAGCTTTCTTT. Filled out from reference TRBV7-6 and TRBJ1-1, the complete variable domain reads GAGVSQSPRYKVTKRGQDVALRCDPISGHVSLYWYRQALGQGPEFLTYFNYEAQQDKSGLPNDRFSAERPEGSISTLTIQRTEQRDSAMYRCASSSRTGLNTEAFFGQGTRLTVV.

This clonotype was seen only a few times. The gene calls are TRBV9 and TRBJ1-1, with a tentative D call TRBD1 (5 bases). Germline V CDR1 and CDR2: SGDLS, YYNGEE. CDR3 length equals 14 residues. V was clipped by 3 bases and J by 4 bases, with 13 bases between them. The CDR3 is CASSGAQGITEAFF. CDR3 bases: TGTGCCAGCAGCGGCGCCCAGGGAATCACTGAAGCTTTCTTT. Full variable domain (remainder filled in from reference TRBV9 and TRBJ1-1): DSGVTQTPKHLITATGQRVTLRCSPRSGDLSVYWYQQSLDQGLQFLIQYYNGEERAKGNILERFSAQQFPDLHSELNLSSLELGDSALYFCASSGAQGITEAFFGQGTRLTVV.

V usage is TRBV5-5 and J usage is TRBJ2-6, with no clear D. The CDR3 spans 15 residues. Trimming stripped 3 bases from V and 0 bases from J, with 7 bases between. Looked up from germline, CDR1 is SGHKS and CDR2 is YYEKEE (reference sequence). CDR3 coding DNA: TGTGCCAGCAGCTACAAATACTCTGGGGCCAACGTCCTGACTTTC. It specifies CASSYKYSGANVLTF.

This clonotype was seen at least ten times. The chain couples TRBV7-9 to TRBJ2-7; maybe TRBD1 (6 bases). Trimming removed 9 bases from V and 3 bases from J, with 15 bases in between. CDR3 length equals 13 residues. Germline CDR1 SEHNR, CDR2 FQNEAQ (reference sequence). The CDR3 DNA reads as TGTGCCAGTACCGGGACACCCGACTACGAGCAGTACTTC. Amino acid sequence: CASTGTPDYEQYF.